The 8 T cell receptor beta chains given below trace back to one sample, sequenced in a study of metastatic and nonmetastatic thyroid tumors. TCRdb re-called the PCR reads through MiXCR. The table lists approximately 34,000 clones, about a sixth of them singletons, with nearly 3.5% in the top ten. There were no patients who had received any treatment before thyroid surgery. Material for sequencing was blood. The receptor source for this set is a female donor with papillary thyroid cancer or a benign thyroid nodule (not recorded which). Some clones in this sample may be carry-over from other donors' samples.

Sample share makes this clone medium-sized. This chain joins TRBV28 and TRBJ2-2; 8 bases are a match to TRBD1. J gave up 3 bases and V 6 bases, and 6 bases lay outside the gene matches. The CDR3 totals 15 residues. Germline loops: CDR1 MDHEN, CDR2 SYDVKM. The chain's CDR3 is CASSSGQGDTGELFF. The CDR3 DNA is TGTGCCAGCAGCTCCGGACAGGGCGACACCGGGGAGCTGTTTTTT.

This clone was seen only a few times. CDR3 region: CASRGDSRSADTQYF. CDR3 in DNA: TGTGCCAGCAGAGGGGACAGTCGGAGCGCAGATACGCAGTATTTT. The chain recombines TRBV28 with TRBJ2-3, with 7 bases that match TRBD1. Germline V lookup: CDR1 MDHEN, CDR2 SYDVKM. The length of the CDR3 is 15 residues. The V segment lost 6 bases and the J segment 4 bases; nucleotides outside the gene matches: 10.

This clone was seen repeatedly, ten times or more. The chain uses TRBV4-1 and TRBJ2-3; a possible D gene is TRBD2 (5 bases). The CDR3 has 15 residues. Germline V CDR1 and CDR2: MGHRA, YSYEKL. The V and J ends lost 7 bases and 5 bases respectively, with 19 bases between them. The CDR3 region is CASTTGTPFGDTQYF. As DNA, the CDR3 is TGCGCCAGCACTACGGGAACACCGTTTGGAGATACGCAGTATTTT.

This clone was counted a few times. This chain joins TRBV18 and TRBJ2-5; D is perhaps TRBD1 (5 bases). This CDR3 is built from 15 residues. Germline CDR1 and CDR2: KGHSH and LQKENI. Trimming removed 0 bases at V and 3 bases at J, with 11 bases between. The CDR3 nucleotides are TGTGCCAGCTCACCACCGTTTAAAGGGGAAGAGACCCAGTACTTC. Its translation is CASSPPFKGEETQYF.

By proportion, this clone is medium-sized. The rearrangement links TRBV30 to TRBJ2-7, with 7 positions matching TRBD1. CDR3 size: 13 residues. In germline, CDR1 is GTSNPN, CDR2 SVGIG (reference sequence). The ends lost 5 bases at V and 3 bases at J; junction bases unmatched: 7. The CDR3 DNA follows: TGTGCCTGGCGGGACAGCCAAGACTACGAGCAGTACTTC. Its translation: CAWRDSQDYEQYF.

Regarding this clone: Being one base from a much bigger clone, this may be a read error. V usage is TRBV15 and J usage is TRBJ1-5; maybe TRBD1 (5 bases). The germline V and J ends were trimmed by 0 bases and 7 bases, with 13 bases remaining between them. This CDR3 comprises 15 residues. Germline loops: CDR1 LNHNV, CDR2 YYDKDF (reference sequence). The chain's CDR3 is CATSRDRGILQPQHF. The CDR3 nucleotides are TGTGCCACCAGCAGAGATCGGGGCATCCTCCAGCCCCAGCATTTT. The full variable domain, completed using reference TRBV15 and TRBJ1-5, is DAMVIQNPRYQVTQFGKPVTLSCSQTLNHNVMYWYQQKSSQAPKLLFHYYDKDFNNEADTPDNFQSRRPNTSFCFLDIRSPGLGDTAMYLCATSRDRGILQPQHFGDGTRLSIL.

The sample holds many counts of this clone. Distinct nucleotide sequences in the sample also encode this CDR3. The chain employs TRBV28 and TRBJ2-3; D may be TRBD1 (7 bases). In germline, CDR1 is MDHEN, CDR2 SYDVKM. The V gene lost 6 bases and the J gene lost 0 bases, with 16 bases spanning the gap. The CDR3 length is 16 residues. This chain's CDR3 is CASSPHAGGSTDTQYF. CDR3 in DNA: TGTGCCAGCAGCCCCCACGCAGGGGGGAGCACAGATACGCAGTATTTT.

Many counts were recorded for this clone. A much larger clonotype is one base distant, so this may be a read error. This chain joins TRBV20-1 and TRBJ1-2, with D tentatively TRBD1 (6 bases). V was pared by 0 bases and J by 4 bases, with 12 bases between. The CDR3 consists of 14 residues. Germline V gene sequence: CDR1 DFQATT, CDR2 SNEGSKA (reference sequence). CDR3 loop: CSARDYRETYGYTF. In DNA form, the CDR3 reads TGCAGTGCTAGAGACTACAGGGAGACCTATGGCTACACCTTC.